Included here is one T cell receptor (beta chain) sequence, with context. Generated by immunoSEQ multiplex PCR, the TCRdb table keeps only in-frame clones and is missing some. The sample lists just under 350,000 clones, 83% occurring once. The data are from a study of blood T cell repertoires in COVID-19. Study background: PBMCs, B-cell-depleted T cells, or T cells provided the cDNA or gDNA that made up the material.

The CDR3 length is 13 residues. Per germline, CDR1 SGHRS and CDR2 YFSETQ. V gave up 4 bases and J gave up 7 bases, with 15 bases separating them. This clonotype was obtained from a man younger than 40 with active or convalescent COVID-19. The chain is built from TRBV5-1 and TRBJ2-7; tentatively, D is TRBD2 (6 bases). Sequenced material: peripheral blood. The CDR3 DNA sequence: TGCGCCAGCAGCCCGGGCGTCGGGGGAGAGCAGTACTTC. The encoded protein is CASSPGVGGEQYF.